The entry below describes one T cell receptor beta chain. This specimen belongs to a study of blood T cell repertoires in COVID-19. Study-level background: Sources were T cells, B-cell-depleted T cells, or PBMCs; the material itself was cDNA or gDNA.

Assay: immunoSEQ multiplex PCR; the TCRdb copy retains only in-frame clones and omits some. The sample lists around 280,000 clones; 75% to 90% were seen once. The CDR3 contains 14 residues. Per germline, CDR1 SGDLS and CDR2 YYNGEE. V dropped 4 bases and J dropped 5; count of bases not matched to a gene: 7. The chain recombines TRBV9 with TRBJ1-1, with 8 bases identical to TRBD1. This receptor was identified in a woman aged 45 to 65 who had recovered from COVID-19. The sample was peripheral blood. The CDR3 here is CASSPRQGRTEAFF. In DNA, the CDR3 is TGTGCCAGCAGCCCCCGACAGGGGAGGACTGAAGCTTTCTTT.